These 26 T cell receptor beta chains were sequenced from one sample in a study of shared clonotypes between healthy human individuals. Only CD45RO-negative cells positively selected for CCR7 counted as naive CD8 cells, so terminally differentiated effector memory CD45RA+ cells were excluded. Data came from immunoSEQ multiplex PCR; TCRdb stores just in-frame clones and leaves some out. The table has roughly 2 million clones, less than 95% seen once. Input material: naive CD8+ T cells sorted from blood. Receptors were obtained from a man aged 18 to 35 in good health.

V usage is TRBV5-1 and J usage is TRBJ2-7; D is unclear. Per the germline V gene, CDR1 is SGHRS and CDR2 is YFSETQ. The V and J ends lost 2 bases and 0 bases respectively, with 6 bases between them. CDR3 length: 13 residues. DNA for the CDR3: TGCGCCAGCAGCTTCCACGACTCCTACGAGCAGTACTTC. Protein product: CASSFHDSYEQYF.

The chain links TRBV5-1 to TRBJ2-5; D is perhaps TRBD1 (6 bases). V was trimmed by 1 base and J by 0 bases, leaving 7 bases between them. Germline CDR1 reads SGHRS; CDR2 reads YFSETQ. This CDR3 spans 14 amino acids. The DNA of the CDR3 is TGCGCCAGCAGCTTGACAGGGTACCAAGAGACCCAGTACTTC. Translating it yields CASSLTGYQETQYF.

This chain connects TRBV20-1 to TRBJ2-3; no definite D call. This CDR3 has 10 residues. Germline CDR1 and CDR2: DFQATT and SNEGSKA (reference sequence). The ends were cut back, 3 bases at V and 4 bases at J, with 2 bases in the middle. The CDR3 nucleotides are TGCAGTGCTAGCGCAGATACGCAGTATTTT. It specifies CSASADTQYF.

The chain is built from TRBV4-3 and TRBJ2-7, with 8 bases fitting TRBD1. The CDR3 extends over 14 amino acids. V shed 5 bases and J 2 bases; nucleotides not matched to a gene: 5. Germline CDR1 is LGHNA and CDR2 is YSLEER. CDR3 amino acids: CASSMDREAYEQYF. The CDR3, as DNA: TGCGCCAGCAGCATGGACAGGGAGGCCTACGAGCAGTACTTC.

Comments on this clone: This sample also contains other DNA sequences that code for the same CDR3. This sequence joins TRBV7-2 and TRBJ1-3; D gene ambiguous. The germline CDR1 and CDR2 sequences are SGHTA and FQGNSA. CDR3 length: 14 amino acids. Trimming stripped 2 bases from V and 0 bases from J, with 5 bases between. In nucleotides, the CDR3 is TGTGCCAGCAGCTTAATGGGCTCTGGAAACACCATATATTTT. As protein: CASSLMGSGNTIYF.

CDR3 in amino acids: CASSLFGDSSFNQPQHF. CDR3 bases: TGTGCCAGCAGTTTATTTGGGGACAGTTCCTTTAATCAGCCCCAGCATTTT. The chain carries TRBV27 and TRBJ1-5, with 7 positions matching TRBD1. V dropped 1 base and J dropped 4; count of bases not matched to a gene: 10. CDR3 length: 17 amino acids. CDR1 MNHEY and CDR2 SMNVEV come from the germline V gene (reference sequence).

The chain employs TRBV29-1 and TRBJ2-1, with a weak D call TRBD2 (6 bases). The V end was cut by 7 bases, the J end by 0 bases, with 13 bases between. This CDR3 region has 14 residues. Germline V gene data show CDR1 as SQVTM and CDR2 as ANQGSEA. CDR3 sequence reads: CSGIAENSYNEQFF. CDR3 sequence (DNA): TGCAGCGGAATAGCGGAGAACTCCTACAATGAGCAGTTCTTC.

For the CDR3, the DNA is TGTGCCAGCAGTGCCGGGACTAGCGCTTACACTAGCACAGATACGCAGTATTTT. Translation gives CASSAGTSAYTSTDTQYF. This chain connects TRBV5-4 to TRBJ2-3; 10 nucleotides match TRBD2. Per germline, CDR1 SGHNT and CDR2 YYREEE (reference sequence). The CDR3 is 18 amino acids. Trimming removed 5 bases from V and 0 bases from J; junction bases left unmatched: 12.

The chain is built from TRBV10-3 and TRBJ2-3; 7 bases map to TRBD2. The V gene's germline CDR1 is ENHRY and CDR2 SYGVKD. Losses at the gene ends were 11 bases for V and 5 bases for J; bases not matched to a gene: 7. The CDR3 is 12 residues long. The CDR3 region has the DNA TGTGCCTCGCGGGGGTCTAGAGATACGCAGTATTTT. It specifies CASRGSRDTQYF.

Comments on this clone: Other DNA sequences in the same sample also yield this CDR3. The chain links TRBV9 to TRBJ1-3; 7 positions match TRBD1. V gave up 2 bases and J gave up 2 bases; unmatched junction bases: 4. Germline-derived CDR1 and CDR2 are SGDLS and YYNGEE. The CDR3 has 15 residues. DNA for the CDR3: TGTGCCAGCAGCGTCGAGACAGGGACTGGAAACACCATATATTTT. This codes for CASSVETGTGNTIYF. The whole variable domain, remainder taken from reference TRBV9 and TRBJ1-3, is DSGVTQTPKHLITATGQRVTLRCSPRSGDLSVYWYQQSLDQGLQFLIQYYNGEERAKGNILERFSAQQFPDLHSELNLSSLELGDSALYFCASSVETGTGNTIYFGEGSWLTVV.

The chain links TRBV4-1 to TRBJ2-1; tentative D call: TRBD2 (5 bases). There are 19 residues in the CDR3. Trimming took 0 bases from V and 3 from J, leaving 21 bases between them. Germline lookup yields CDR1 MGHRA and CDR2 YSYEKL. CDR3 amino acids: CASSQDPMGPRGDYNEQFF. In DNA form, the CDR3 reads TGCGCCAGCAGCCAAGATCCGATGGGCCCCCGGGGAGACTACAATGAGCAGTTCTTC.

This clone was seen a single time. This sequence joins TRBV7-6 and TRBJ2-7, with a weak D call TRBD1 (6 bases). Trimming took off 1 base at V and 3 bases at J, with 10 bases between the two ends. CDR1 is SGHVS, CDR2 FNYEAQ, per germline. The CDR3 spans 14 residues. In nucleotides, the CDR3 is TGTGCCAGCAGCTTAGGGACAGCGATCTACGAGCAGTACTTC. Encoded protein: CASSLGTAIYEQYF. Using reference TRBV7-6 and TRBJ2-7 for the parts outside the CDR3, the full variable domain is GAGVSQSPRYKVTKRGQDVALRCDPISGHVSLYWYRQALGQGPEFLTYFNYEAQQDKSGLPNDRFSAERPEGSISTLTIQRTEQRDSAMYRCASSLGTAIYEQYFGPGTRLTVT.

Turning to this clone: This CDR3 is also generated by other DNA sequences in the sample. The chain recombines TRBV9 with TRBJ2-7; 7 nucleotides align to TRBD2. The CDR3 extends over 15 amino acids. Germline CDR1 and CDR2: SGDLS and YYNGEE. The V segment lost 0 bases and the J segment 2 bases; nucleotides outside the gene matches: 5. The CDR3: CASSVAASGTYEQYF. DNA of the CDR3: TGTGCCAGCAGCGTAGCGGCTAGCGGAACCTACGAGCAGTACTTC.

CDR3 sequence (DNA): TGTGCCAGCAACATGCATCCGGGACCAACTAATGAAAAACTGTTTTTT. Translating gives CASNMHPGPTNEKLFF. This chain connects TRBV9 to TRBJ1-4; D may be TRBD1 (5 bases). This CDR3 has 16 residues. CDR1 is SGDLS and CDR2 is YYNGEE in the germline V gene. V lost 6 bases, J lost 0 bases, and 15 bases lay in between.

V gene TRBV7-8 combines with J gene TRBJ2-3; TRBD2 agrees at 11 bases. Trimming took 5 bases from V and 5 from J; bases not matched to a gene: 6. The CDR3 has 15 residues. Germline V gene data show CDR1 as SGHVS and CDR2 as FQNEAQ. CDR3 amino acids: CASSTWGLAEDTQYF. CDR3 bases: TGTGCCAGCAGCACTTGGGGACTAGCGGAAGATACGCAGTATTTT. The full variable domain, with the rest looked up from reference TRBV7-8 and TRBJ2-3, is GAGVSQSPRYKVAKRGQDVALRCDPISGHVSLFWYQQALGQGPEFLTYFQNEAQLDKSGLPSDRFFAERPEGSVSTLKIQRTQQEDSAVYLCASSTWGLAEDTQYFGPGTRLTVL.

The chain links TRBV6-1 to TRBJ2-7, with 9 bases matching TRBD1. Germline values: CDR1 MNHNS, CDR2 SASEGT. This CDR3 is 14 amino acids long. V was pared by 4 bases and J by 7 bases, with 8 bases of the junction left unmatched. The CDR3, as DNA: TGTGCCAGCAGTGGCCGGGACAGGGTAAAGGAGCAGTACTTC. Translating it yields CASSGRDRVKEQYF.

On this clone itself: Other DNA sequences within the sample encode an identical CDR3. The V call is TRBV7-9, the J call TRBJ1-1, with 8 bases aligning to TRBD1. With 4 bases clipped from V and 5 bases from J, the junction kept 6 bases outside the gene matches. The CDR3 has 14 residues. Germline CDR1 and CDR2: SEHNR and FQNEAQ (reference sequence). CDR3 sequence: CASSSLQGATEAFF. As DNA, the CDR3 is TGTGCCAGCAGCTCGCTCCAGGGGGCGACTGAAGCTTTCTTT.

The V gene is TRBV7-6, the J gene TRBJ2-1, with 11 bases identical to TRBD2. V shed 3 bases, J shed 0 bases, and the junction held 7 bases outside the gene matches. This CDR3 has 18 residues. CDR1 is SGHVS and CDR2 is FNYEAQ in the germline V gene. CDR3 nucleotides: TGTGCCAGCAGCTTGGAACTAGCGGGGGTAAGCTCCTACAATGAGCAGTTCTTC. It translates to CASSLELAGVSSYNEQFF.

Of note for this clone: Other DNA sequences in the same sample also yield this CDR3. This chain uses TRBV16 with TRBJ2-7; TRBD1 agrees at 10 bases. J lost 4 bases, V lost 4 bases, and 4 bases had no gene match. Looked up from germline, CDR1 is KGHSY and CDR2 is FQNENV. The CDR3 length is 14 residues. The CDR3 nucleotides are TGTGCCAGCAGCCTGGGACAGGGGATTTACGAGCAGTACTTC. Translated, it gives CASSLGQGIYEQYF.

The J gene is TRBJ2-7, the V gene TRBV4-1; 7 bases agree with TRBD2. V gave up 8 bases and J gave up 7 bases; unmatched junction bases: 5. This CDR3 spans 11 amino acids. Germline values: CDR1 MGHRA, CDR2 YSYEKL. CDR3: CASGGAGEQYF. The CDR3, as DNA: TGCGCCAGCGGAGGAGCGGGGGAGCAGTACTTC.

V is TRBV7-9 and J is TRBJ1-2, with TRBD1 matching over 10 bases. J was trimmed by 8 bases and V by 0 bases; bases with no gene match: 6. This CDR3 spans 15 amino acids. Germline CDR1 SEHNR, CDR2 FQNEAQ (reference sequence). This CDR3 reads CASSLAGTGDWGYTF. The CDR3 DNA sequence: TGTGCCAGCAGCTTAGCTGGGACAGGGGATTGGGGCTACACCTTC.

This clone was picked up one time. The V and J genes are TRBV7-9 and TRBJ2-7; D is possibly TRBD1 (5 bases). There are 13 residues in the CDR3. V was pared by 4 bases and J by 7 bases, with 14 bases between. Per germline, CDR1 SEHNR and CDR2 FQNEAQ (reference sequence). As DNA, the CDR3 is TGTGCCAGCAGCTCGACAGCTTTGAAAGAGCAGTACTTC. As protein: CASSSTALKEQYF.

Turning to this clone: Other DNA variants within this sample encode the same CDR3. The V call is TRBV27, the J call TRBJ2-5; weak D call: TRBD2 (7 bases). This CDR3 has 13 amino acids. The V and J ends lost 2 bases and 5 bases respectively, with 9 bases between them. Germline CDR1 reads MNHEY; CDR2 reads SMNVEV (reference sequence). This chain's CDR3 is CASSLAGAETQYF. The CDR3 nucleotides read TGTGCCAGCAGTTTAGCGGGGGCGGAGACCCAGTACTTC.

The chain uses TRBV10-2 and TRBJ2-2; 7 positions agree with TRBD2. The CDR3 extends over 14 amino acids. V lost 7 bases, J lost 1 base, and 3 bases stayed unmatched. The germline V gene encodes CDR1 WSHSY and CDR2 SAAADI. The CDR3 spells CASTLAGNTGELFF. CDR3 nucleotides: TGCGCCAGCACCTTAGCGGGGAACACCGGGGAGCTGTTTTTT.

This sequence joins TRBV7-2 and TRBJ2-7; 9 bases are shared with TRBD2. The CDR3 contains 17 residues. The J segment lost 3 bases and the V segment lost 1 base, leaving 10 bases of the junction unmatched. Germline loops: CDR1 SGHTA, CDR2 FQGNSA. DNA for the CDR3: TGTGCCAGCAGCTTAGGTTCTAGCGGGATCTTTGTCTACGAGCAGTACTTC. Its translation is CASSLGSSGIFVYEQYF. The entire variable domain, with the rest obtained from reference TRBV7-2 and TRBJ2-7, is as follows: GAGVSQSPSNKVTEKGKDVELRCDPISGHTALYWYRQSLGQGLEFLIYFQGNSAPDKSGLPSDRFSAERTGGSVSTLTIQRTQQEDSAVYLCASSLGSSGIFVYEQYFGPGTRLTVT.

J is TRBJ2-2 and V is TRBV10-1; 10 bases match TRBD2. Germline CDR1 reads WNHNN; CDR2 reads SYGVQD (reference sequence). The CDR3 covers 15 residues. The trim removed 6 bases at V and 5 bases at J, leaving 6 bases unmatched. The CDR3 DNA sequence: TGCGCCAGCAGCGATTCTAGCGGGAGAACCGGGGAGCTGTTTTTT. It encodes CASSDSSGRTGELFF.